Listed below are T cell receptor beta chains from one sample, sequenced in a study of blood T cell repertoires in COVID-19. TCRdb's copy holds only in-frame clones and misses some; the assay was immunoSEQ multiplex PCR. The sample lists hundreds of thousands of clones; roughly 92% were seen once. The sample comprised peripheral blood. These receptors all come from a man aged 55-75 years with COVID-19, enrolled during active disease. CDR3s include the opening cysteine and the closing phenylalanine or tryptophan. Each record gives: V gene, J gene, D gene, clone size, CDR3 DNA, CDR3 protein. D genes are given only for firm matches. Size is omitted from some rows. Given values are once, few, many or a class for expanded clones.

v_call: TRBV19
j_call: TRBJ1-6
d_call: TRBD1
clone_size: .
cdr3_nt: TGTGCCAGTAGTACCGGAGGGACAGGCCAGAGAAATTCACCCCTCCACTTT
cdr3_aa: CASSTGGTGQRNSPLHF

v_call: TRBV28
j_call: TRBJ1-1
d_call: .
clone_size: .
cdr3_nt: TGTGCCAGCGGAACTACAGGGTTGGGCACTGAAGCTTTCTTT
cdr3_aa: CASGTTGLGTEAFF

v_call: TRBV9
j_call: TRBJ2-2
d_call: TRBD2
clone_size: .
cdr3_nt: TGTGCCAGCAGCGTGGCTAGCGGATTAAACACCGGGGAGCTGTTTTTT
cdr3_aa: CASSVASGLNTGELFF

v_call: TRBV4-1
j_call: TRBJ2-5
d_call: TRBD1
clone_size: .
cdr3_nt: TGCGCCAGCAGCCGCGCCGGACAGGTACAAGAGACCCAGTACTTC
cdr3_aa: CASSRAGQVQETQYF

v_call: TRBV12-5
j_call: TRBJ2-1
d_call: .
clone_size: .
cdr3_nt: TGTGCTAGTGGTCAAGGACTTGGGGAGCAGTTCTTC
cdr3_aa: CASGQGLGEQFF

v_call: TRBV3-1/TRBV3-2
j_call: TRBJ1-4
d_call: .
clone_size: .
cdr3_nt: TGTGCCAGCAGCCCCAGGGTCCTCTCCAATGAAAAACTGTTTTTT
cdr3_aa: CASSPRVLSNEKLFF

v_call: TRBV4-1
j_call: TRBJ1-5
d_call: .
clone_size: .
cdr3_nt: TGCGCCAGCAGCCAAGGCCTTGCCGACAGCGGGGACCAGCCCCAGCATTTT
cdr3_aa: CASSQGLADSGDQPQHF

v_call: TRBV5-1
j_call: TRBJ2-2
d_call: .
clone_size: .
cdr3_nt: TGCGCCAGCAGCCGCGGGACGAACACCGGGGAGCTGTTTTTT
cdr3_aa: CASSRGTNTGELFF

v_call: TRBV25-1
j_call: TRBJ1-1
d_call: .
clone_size: .
cdr3_nt: TGTGCCAGCAGTGTGAGGGTCGGCGACACTGAAGCTTTCTTT
cdr3_aa: CASSVRVGDTEAFF

v_call: TRBV3-1/TRBV3-2
j_call: TRBJ1-2
d_call: .
clone_size: .
cdr3_nt: TGTGCCAGCAGCCAACCGGGACTGGGAATCTATGGCTACACCTTC
cdr3_aa: CASSQPGLGIYGYTF

v_call: TRBV12-5
j_call: TRBJ1-2
d_call: .
clone_size: .
cdr3_nt: TGTGCTAGTGGTTTGGAAACAGGGACCGGCGGCTACACCTTC
cdr3_aa: CASGLETGTGGYTF

v_call: TRBV19
j_call: TRBJ1-1
d_call: .
clone_size: .
cdr3_nt: TGTGCCAGTAGCAATCCCGGGTTGAACACTGAAGCTTTCTTT
cdr3_aa: CASSNPGLNTEAFF

v_call: TRBV29-1
j_call: TRBJ2-2
d_call: .
clone_size: .
cdr3_nt: TGCAGCGTCTCTCCCCCCACAGGCGGGGAGCTGTTTTTT
cdr3_aa: CSVSPPTGGELFF

v_call: TRBV7-2
j_call: TRBJ2-2
d_call: .
clone_size: .
cdr3_nt: TGTGCCAGCAGCCCCGTCGGGCGGGACACCGGGGAGCTGTTTTTT
cdr3_aa: CASSPVGRDTGELFF

v_call: TRBV7-2
j_call: TRBJ2-2
d_call: .
clone_size: .
cdr3_nt: TGTGCCAGCAGCTTTCGTGAGCCCGGGGAGCTGTTTTTT
cdr3_aa: CASSFREPGELFF

v_call: TRBV11-2
j_call: TRBJ2-1
d_call: TRBD2
clone_size: .
cdr3_nt: TGTGCCAGCAGCTTACTAGCGGGGGGGCTCAGGAATGAGCAGTTCTTC
cdr3_aa: CASSLLAGGLRNEQFF

v_call: TRBV4-1
j_call: TRBJ2-6
d_call: TRBD1
clone_size: once
cdr3_nt: TGCGCCAGCAGCCCAGGGGGCGCGACGGCCCCTGGGGCCAACGTCCTGACTTTC
cdr3_aa: CASSPGGATAPGANVLTF

v_call: TRBV25-1
j_call: TRBJ2-1
d_call: TRBD1
clone_size: .
cdr3_nt: TGTGCCAGCAGTGAATTAAGGACAGGGTCCTACAATGAGCAGTTCTTC
cdr3_aa: CASSELRTGSYNEQFF

v_call: TRBV10-1
j_call: TRBJ2-7
d_call: .
clone_size: .
cdr3_nt: TGCGCCAGCAGTGAGACAGGCTCCTACGAGCAGTACTTC
cdr3_aa: CASSETGSYEQYF

v_call: TRBV6-1
j_call: TRBJ1-1
d_call: .
clone_size: .
cdr3_nt: TGTGCCAGCAGTGAACAGGGGCTGAACACTGAAGCTTTCTTT
cdr3_aa: CASSEQGLNTEAFF

v_call: TRBV5-1
j_call: TRBJ1-1
d_call: .
clone_size: .
cdr3_nt: TGCGCCAGCAGCTTCGAGGGAGAAATTGGCACTGAAGCTTTCTTT
cdr3_aa: CASSFEGEIGTEAFF

v_call: TRBV4-3
j_call: TRBJ2-7
d_call: .
clone_size: .
cdr3_nt: TGCGCCAGCAGCCAAGATTCGAACCTAGGCTACGAGCAGTACTTC
cdr3_aa: CASSQDSNLGYEQYF

v_call: TRBV5-8
j_call: TRBJ2-1
d_call: .
clone_size: .
cdr3_nt: TGTGCCAGCAGCTTGGTTACAGGTGTTTACAATGAGCAGTTCTTC
cdr3_aa: CASSLVTGVYNEQFF

v_call: TRBV29-1
j_call: TRBJ2-1
d_call: .
clone_size: .
cdr3_nt: TGCAGCGCCACGACAGATTCCTACAATGAGCAGTTCTTC
cdr3_aa: CSATTDSYNEQFF

v_call: TRBV15
j_call: TRBJ1-2
d_call: .
clone_size: .
cdr3_nt: TGTGCCACCAGCAGAGATCCAGGGTGGGTGGAGGGCTACACCTTC
cdr3_aa: CATSRDPGWVEGYTF

v_call: TRBV7-9
j_call: TRBJ1-2
d_call: TRBD1
clone_size: .
cdr3_nt: TGTGCCAGCAGCCCATCTGGACAGGGGAAAGGCTACACCTTC
cdr3_aa: CASSPSGQGKGYTF

v_call: TRBV3-1/TRBV3-2
j_call: TRBJ2-1
d_call: TRBD2
clone_size: once
cdr3_nt: TGTGCCAGCAGCCAAGGAACTAGCGGGGGGGCGGAGCAGTTCTTC
cdr3_aa: CASSQGTSGGAEQFF

v_call: TRBV5-4
j_call: TRBJ1-2
d_call: TRBD1
clone_size: .
cdr3_nt: TGTGCCAGCAGCTTGGATGGGACAGGGAACTCCTATGGCTACACCTTC
cdr3_aa: CASSLDGTGNSYGYTF

v_call: TRBV12-3/TRBV12-4
j_call: TRBJ1-2
d_call: .
clone_size: .
cdr3_nt: TGTGCCAGCAGTGAACAGGACTATGGCTACACCTTC
cdr3_aa: CASSEQDYGYTF

v_call: TRBV7-2
j_call: TRBJ1-1
d_call: .
clone_size: .
cdr3_nt: TGTGCCAGCAGCCCAACACCACAGGTCCCAGCTTTCTTT
cdr3_aa: CASSPTPQVPAFF

v_call: TRBV19
j_call: TRBJ2-3
d_call: TRBD2
clone_size: .
cdr3_nt: TGTGCCAGTCGGACTAGCGGGAGCAGCACAGATACGCAGTATTTT
cdr3_aa: CASRTSGSSTDTQYF

v_call: TRBV19
j_call: TRBJ1-2
d_call: TRBD1
clone_size: .
cdr3_nt: TGTGCCACCACCCCCGTGGACAGGCTCAACTATGGCTACACCTTC
cdr3_aa: CATTPVDRLNYGYTF

v_call: TRBV5-1
j_call: TRBJ2-2
d_call: .
clone_size: .
cdr3_nt: TGCGCCAGCAGCCGAACAGGAACCGGGGGCGGGGAGCTGTTTTTT
cdr3_aa: CASSRTGTGGGELFF

v_call: TRBV29-1
j_call: TRBJ2-7
d_call: .
clone_size: .
cdr3_nt: TGCAGCGTACCAAAAGGACAGAGCCTACAGTACTTC
cdr3_aa: CSVPKGQSLQYF

v_call: TRBV4-3
j_call: TRBJ1-2
d_call: .
clone_size: .
cdr3_nt: TGCGCCAGCAGCCAAGATCGGGGGTTCGGCGGCTACACCTTC
cdr3_aa: CASSQDRGFGGYTF